This T cell receptor beta chain was found in a study of Ad26.COV2.S vaccination and SARS-CoV-2 variants. CDR1 and CDR2 (germline): MDHEN, SYDVKM. CDR3 length: 17 residues. V was pared by 3 bases and J by 2 bases, with 16 bases between. The treatment was: some 20 received Ad26.COV2.S at low or high dose, single or two shots; about 5 received placebo; per-sample allocation not given. Specimens were obtained on day 63 following the first vaccine or placebo injection. TCRdb's copy holds only in-frame clones and misses some; the assay was immunoSEQ multiplex PCR. The sample comprises around 370,000 clones, approximately 84% of which are singletons, and about 3.3% rests with the top ten.

The sequence came from a person aged 18-65 years who received the Ad26.COV2.S COVID-19 vaccine or a placebo. The chain recombines TRBV28 with TRBJ1-4; D unclear. The material sequenced was peripheral blood, taken in a trial of Ad26.COV2.S vaccine versus placebo. The DNA for the CDR3 is TGTGCCAGCAGTTTTAGGGCAGTCCTAGGGACTAATGAAAAACTGTTTTTT. Its protein product is CASSFRAVLGTNEKLFF.